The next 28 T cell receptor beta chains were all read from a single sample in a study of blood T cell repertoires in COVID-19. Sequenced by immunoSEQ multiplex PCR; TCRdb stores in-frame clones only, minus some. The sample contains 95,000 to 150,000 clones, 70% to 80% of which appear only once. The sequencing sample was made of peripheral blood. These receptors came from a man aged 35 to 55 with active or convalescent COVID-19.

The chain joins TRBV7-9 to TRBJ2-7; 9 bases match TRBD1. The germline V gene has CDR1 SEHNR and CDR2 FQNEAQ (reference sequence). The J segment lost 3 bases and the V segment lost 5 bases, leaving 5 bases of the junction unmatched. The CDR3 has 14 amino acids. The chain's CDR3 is CASSLGTGIYEQYF. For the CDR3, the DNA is TGTGCCAGCAGCCTCGGGACAGGGATCTACGAGCAGTACTTC.

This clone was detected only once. CDR3 nucleotides: TGTGCCAGCAGCCAAGACTGGGCGGGAGTTGAGCAGTTCTTC. This codes for CASSQDWAGVEQFF. The chain recombines TRBV3-1 (or the pseudogene TRBV3-2) with TRBJ2-1; 7 positions agree with TRBD2. V lost 0 bases and J lost 9; bases outside the gene matches: 5. In germline, CDR1 is LGHDT, CDR2 YNNKEL (reference sequence). This CDR3 spans 14 amino acids.

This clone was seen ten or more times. CDR3 nucleotides: TGTGCCACCAGTGAACACGGACAGGGGCGCAATCAGCCCCAGCATTTT. Encoded protein: CATSEHGQGRNQPQHF. This chain connects TRBV24-1 to TRBJ1-5; 9 bases align to TRBD1. The V segment lost 4 bases and the J segment 2 bases; nucleotides outside the gene matches: 5. This CDR3 comprises 16 residues. Per germline, CDR1 KGHDR and CDR2 SFDVKD.

The CDR3 bases are TGTGCCTCTAAGGGACAAAATAGCAATCAGCCCCAGCATTTT. Protein product: CASKGQNSNQPQHF. The chain recombines TRBV30 with TRBJ1-5; perhaps TRBD1 as D (6 bases). Germline CDR1 and CDR2: GTSNPN and SVGIG (reference sequence). The CDR3 length is 14 residues. Deletions cut 7 bases from V and 0 bases from J, with 13 bases between.

The CDR3 sequence: CASSPLRGTQYF. CDR3 DNA sequence: TGTGCCAGCAGCCCCCTGCGGGGAACGCAGTATTTT. The chain links TRBV9 to TRBJ2-3; D is possibly TRBD2 (6 bases). V gave up 4 bases and J gave up 9 bases, with 12 bases separating them. The CDR3 consists of 12 residues. Germline lookup yields CDR1 SGDLS and CDR2 YYNGEE.

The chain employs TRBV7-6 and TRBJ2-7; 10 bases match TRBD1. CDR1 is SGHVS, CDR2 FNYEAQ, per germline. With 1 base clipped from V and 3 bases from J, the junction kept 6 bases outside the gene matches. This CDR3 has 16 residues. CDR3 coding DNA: TGTGCCAGCAGCTTAGAAACCGGGACAGGGGTCTACGAGCAGTACTTC. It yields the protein CASSLETGTGVYEQYF.

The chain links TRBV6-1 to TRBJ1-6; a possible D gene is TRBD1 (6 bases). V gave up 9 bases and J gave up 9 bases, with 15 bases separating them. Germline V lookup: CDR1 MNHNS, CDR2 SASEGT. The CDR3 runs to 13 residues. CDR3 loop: CASTGTIGSPLHF. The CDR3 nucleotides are TGTGCCAGTACCGGGACAATAGGTTCACCCCTCCACTTT.

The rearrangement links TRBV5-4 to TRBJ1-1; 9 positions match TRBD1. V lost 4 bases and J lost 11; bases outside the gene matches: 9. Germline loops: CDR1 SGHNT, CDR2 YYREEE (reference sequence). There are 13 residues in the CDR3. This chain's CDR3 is CASSQRGQGVAFF. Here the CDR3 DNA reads TGTGCCAGCAGCCAAAGGGGACAGGGAGTTGCTTTCTTT.

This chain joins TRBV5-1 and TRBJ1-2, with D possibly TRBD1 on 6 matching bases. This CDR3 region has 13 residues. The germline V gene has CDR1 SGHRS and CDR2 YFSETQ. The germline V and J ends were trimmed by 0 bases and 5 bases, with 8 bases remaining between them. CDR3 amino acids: CASSLGDKYGYTF. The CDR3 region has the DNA TGCGCCAGCAGCTTGGGGGACAAGTATGGCTACACCTTC.

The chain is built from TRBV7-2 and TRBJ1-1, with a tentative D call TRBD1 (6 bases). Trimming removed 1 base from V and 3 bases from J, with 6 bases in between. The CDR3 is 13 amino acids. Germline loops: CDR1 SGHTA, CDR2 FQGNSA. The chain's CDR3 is CASSLDRDTEAFF. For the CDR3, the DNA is TGTGCCAGCAGCTTAGACAGGGACACTGAAGCTTTCTTT.

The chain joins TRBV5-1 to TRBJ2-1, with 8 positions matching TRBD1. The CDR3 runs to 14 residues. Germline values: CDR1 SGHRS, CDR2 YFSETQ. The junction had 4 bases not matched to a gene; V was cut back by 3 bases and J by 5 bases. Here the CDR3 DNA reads TGCGCCAGCAGCTCACGGACAGGGAACAATGAGCAGTTCTTC. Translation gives CASSSRTGNNEQFF.

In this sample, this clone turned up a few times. The CDR3 bases are TGCAGTGCTAGTTCCGGGACTAGCGGATACAATGAGCAGTTCTTC. Amino acid sequence: CSASSGTSGYNEQFF. The chain combines TRBV20-1 with TRBJ2-1; 11 bases line up with TRBD2. The ends lost 3 bases at V and 4 bases at J; junction bases unmatched: 5. Germline V gene data show CDR1 as DFQATT and CDR2 as SNEGSKA (reference sequence). The CDR3 covers 15 residues.

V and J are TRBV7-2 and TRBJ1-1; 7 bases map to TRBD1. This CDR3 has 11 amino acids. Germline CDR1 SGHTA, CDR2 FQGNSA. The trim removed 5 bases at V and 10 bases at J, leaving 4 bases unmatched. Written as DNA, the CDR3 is TGTGCCAGCAGCCCGACAGGGCCAGCTTTCTTT. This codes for CASSPTGPAFF.

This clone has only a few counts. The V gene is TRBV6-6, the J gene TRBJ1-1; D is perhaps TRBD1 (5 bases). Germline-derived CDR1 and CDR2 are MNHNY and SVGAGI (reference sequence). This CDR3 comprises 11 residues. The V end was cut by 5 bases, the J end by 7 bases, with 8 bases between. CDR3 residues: CASSTGGEAFF. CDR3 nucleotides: TGTGCCAGCAGTACCGGGGGTGAAGCTTTCTTT.

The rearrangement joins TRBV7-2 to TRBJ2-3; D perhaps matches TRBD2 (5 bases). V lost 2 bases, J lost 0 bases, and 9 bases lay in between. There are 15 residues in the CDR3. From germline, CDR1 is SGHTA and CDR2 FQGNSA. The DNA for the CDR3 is TGTGCCAGCAGCTTAAGCGGTTATAGCACAGATACGCAGTATTTT. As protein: CASSLSGYSTDTQYF.

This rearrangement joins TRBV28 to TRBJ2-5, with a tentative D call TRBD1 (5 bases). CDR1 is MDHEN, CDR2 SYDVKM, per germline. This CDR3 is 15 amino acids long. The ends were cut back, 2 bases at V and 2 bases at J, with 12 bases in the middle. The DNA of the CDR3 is TGTGCCAGCAGTTTACGAACAGGCACTCAAGAGACCCAGTACTTC. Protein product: CASSLRTGTQETQYF.

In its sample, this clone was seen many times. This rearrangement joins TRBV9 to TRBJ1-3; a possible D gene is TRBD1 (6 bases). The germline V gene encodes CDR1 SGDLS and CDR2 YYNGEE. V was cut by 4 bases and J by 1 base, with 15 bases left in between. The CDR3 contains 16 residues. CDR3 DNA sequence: TGTGCCAGCAGCCCAGGGGCAGGGTGGTCTGGAAACACCATATATTTT. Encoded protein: CASSPGAGWSGNTIYF.

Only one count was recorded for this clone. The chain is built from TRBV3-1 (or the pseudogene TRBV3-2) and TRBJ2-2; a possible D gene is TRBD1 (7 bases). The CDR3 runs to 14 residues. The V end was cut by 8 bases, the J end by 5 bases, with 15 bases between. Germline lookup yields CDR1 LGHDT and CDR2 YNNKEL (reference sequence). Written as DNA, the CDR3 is TGTGCCAGCGGAGGGGGCGCGGGAACCGGGGAGCTGTTTTTT. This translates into CASGGGAGTGELFF.

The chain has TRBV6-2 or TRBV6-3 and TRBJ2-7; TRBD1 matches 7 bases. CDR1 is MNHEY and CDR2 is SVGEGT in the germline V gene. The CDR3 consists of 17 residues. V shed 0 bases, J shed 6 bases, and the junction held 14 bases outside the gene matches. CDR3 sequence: CASSYSLRQGPLSEQYF. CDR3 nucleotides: TGTGCCAGCAGTTACTCGCTCAGACAGGGACCCCTCTCCGAGCAGTACTTC.

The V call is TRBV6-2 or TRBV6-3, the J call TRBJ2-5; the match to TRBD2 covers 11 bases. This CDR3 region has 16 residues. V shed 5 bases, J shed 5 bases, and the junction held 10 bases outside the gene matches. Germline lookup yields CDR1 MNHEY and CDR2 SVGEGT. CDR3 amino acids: CASSPLTSGVGETQYF. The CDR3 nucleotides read TGTGCCAGCAGTCCCCTGACTAGCGGGGTAGGGGAGACCCAGTACTTC.

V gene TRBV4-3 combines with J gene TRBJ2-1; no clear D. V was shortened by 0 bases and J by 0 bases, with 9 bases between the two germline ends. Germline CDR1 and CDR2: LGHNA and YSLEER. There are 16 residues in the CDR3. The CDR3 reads CASSQEYSHSYNEQFF. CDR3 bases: TGCGCCAGCAGCCAAGAGTACTCCCACTCCTACAATGAGCAGTTCTTC.

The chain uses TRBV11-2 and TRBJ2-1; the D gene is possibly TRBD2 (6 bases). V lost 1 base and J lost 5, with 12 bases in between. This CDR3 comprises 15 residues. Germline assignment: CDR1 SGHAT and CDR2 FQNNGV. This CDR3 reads CASSLVVAEDNEQFF. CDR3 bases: TGTGCCAGCAGCTTAGTTGTAGCGGAAGACAATGAGCAGTTCTTC.

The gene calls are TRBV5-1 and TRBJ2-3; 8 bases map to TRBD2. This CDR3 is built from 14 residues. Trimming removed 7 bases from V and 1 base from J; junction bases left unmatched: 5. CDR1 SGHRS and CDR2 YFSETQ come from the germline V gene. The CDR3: CASEGAGGTDTQYF. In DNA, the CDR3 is TGCGCCAGCGAGGGAGCGGGAGGCACAGATACGCAGTATTTT.

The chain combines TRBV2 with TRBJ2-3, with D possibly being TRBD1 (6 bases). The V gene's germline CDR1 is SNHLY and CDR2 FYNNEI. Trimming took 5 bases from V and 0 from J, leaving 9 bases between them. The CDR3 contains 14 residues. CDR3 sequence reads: CASSRDMSTDTQYF. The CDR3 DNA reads TGTGCCAGCAGTCGGGACATGAGCACAGATACGCAGTATTTT.

The CDR3 nucleotides are TGTGCCAGCAGCAGACAAGAGGTTAGCGGGGTAACAGATACGCAGTATTTT. Its protein is CASSRQEVSGVTDTQYF. The rearrangement uses TRBV7-9 and TRBJ2-3, with TRBD2 matching 8 bases. Germline trimming cut 5 bases from V and 3 bases from J; bases unmatched to any gene: 13. The CDR3 length is 17 residues. In germline, CDR1 is SEHNR, CDR2 FQNEAQ (reference sequence).

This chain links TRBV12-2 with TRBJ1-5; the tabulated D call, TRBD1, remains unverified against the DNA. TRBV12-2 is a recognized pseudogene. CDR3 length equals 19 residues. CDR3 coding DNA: TGTGCAAGTCGCCGACACCGGGACAGGGGAAGGAATAGCAATCAGCCCCAGCATTTT. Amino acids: CASRRHRDRGRNSNQPQHF.

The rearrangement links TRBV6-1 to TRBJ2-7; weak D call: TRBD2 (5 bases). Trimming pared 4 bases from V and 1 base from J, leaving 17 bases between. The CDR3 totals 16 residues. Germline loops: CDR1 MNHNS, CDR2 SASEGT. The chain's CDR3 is CASSGLRQMPSYEQYF. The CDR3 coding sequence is TGTGCCAGCAGTGGACTAAGGCAGATGCCTTCCTACGAGCAGTACTTC.

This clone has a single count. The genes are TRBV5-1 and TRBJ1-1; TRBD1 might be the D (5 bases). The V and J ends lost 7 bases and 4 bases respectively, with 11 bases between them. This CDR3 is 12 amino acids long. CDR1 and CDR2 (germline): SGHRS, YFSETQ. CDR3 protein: CASAAGGTEAFF. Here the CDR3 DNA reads TGCGCCAGCGCGGCGGGGGGCACTGAAGCTTTCTTT.